What follows are 27 T cell receptor beta chains derived from one specimen sequenced in a study of Graves' ophthalmopathy and Graves' hyperthyroidism. Amplifying from RNA transcripts, the study obtained TCR beta CDR3 regions. The authors performed first-round RT-PCR with HTBI primers and then a second-round multiplex PCR. Each CDR3 protein is one row after TCRdb ran MiXCR on the multiplex PCR reads. The sample carries roughly 350,000 distinct CDR3 sequences, approximately 17% recorded once. What was sequenced was peripheral blood. Every receptor here comes from an adult woman with stable Graves' hyperthyroidism.

This clonotype has ten or more counts. The V call is TRBV29-1, the J call TRBJ2-7; the D gene is possibly TRBD1 (7 bases). Germline CDR1 reads SQVTM; CDR2 reads ANQGSEA. The CDR3 runs 14 residues. The ends were cut back, 6 bases at V and 0 bases at J, with 15 bases in the middle. This CDR3 is CSVGGQLSSYEQYF. The CDR3 nucleotides read TGCAGCGTGGGGGGACAGCTCAGCTCCTACGAGCAGTACTTC.

This clonotype was detected ten times or more. The genes are TRBV4-1 and TRBJ1-2, with a weak D call TRBD1 (5 bases). Trimming removed 0 bases from V and 8 bases from J, with 16 bases in between. The length of the CDR3 is 15 residues. Germline lookup yields CDR1 MGHRA and CDR2 YSYEKL. Written as DNA, the CDR3 is TGCGCCAGCAGCCAAGATAGGGGATGGGGGGTCGGCTACACCTTC. It yields the protein CASSQDRGWGVGYTF.

This chain connects TRBV4-1 to TRBJ2-7, with a possible D match to TRBD2 (5 bases). This CDR3 has 16 residues. V gave up 1 base and J gave up 1 base, with 14 bases separating them. The V gene's germline CDR1 is MGHRA and CDR2 YSYEKL. Here the CDR3 reads CASSQVLGRDSYEQYF. In DNA, the CDR3 is TGCGCCAGCAGCCAAGTCCTTGGGAGAGATTCCTACGAGCAGTACTTC.

This clonotype appeared a few times. It may be a read error: a sequence one base away is much more abundant. The V call is TRBV28, the J call TRBJ1-6; D is ambiguous. Germline V CDR1 and CDR2: MDHEN, SYDVKM. This CDR3 is built from 14 residues. CDR3 loop: CASSFALHNPPLHF. DNA of the CDR3: TGTGCCAGCAGTTTCGCTCTTCATAATCCACCCCTCCACTTT.

This chain connects TRBV7-3 to TRBJ2-1; D call uncertain. The V end was cut by 5 bases, the J end by 10 bases, with 9 bases between. Germline V CDR1 and CDR2: SGHTA, FQGTGA. This CDR3 is built from 11 residues. CDR3 sequence (DNA): TGTGCCAGCAGCCTCACCGGAGAGCAGTTCTTC. This encodes CASSLTGEQFF.

There are many counts of this clonotype. This chain connects TRBV6-4 to TRBJ2-5; 7 bases line up with TRBD2. Germline assignment: CDR1 MRHNA and CDR2 SNTAGT. V was pared by 4 bases and J by 5 bases, with 4 bases of the junction left unmatched. This CDR3 comprises 13 residues. The CDR3 loop is CASSVLSGETQYF. The CDR3 DNA reads TGTGCCAGCAGTGTTCTTAGCGGGGAGACCCAGTACTTC.

The chain couples TRBV4-2 to TRBJ2-7; 7 positions agree with TRBD1. Germline assignment: CDR1 LGHNA and CDR2 YNFKEQ. Trimming cost V 1 base and J 5 bases; bases outside gene matches: 5. This CDR3 is 14 amino acids long. The CDR3 spells CASSQAGGWDEQYF. The CDR3 nucleotides read TGTGCCAGCAGCCAAGCAGGGGGTTGGGACGAGCAGTACTTC.

The chain recombines TRBV11-2 with TRBJ2-7; D gene ambiguous. Germline values: CDR1 SGHAT, CDR2 FQNNGV. Trimming removed 5 bases at V and 5 bases at J, with 22 bases between. The CDR3 length is 16 residues. The CDR3 loop is CASSPRRDGVVNEQYF. The DNA of the CDR3 is TGTGCCAGCAGCCCTCGCCGCGATGGGGTGGTCAACGAGCAGTACTTC.

The chain links TRBV6-1 to TRBJ1-1; D unclear. This CDR3 spans 15 amino acids. V lost 1 base and J 2 bases, leaving 11 bases between the germline ends. Germline V gives CDR1 MNHNS, CDR2 SASEGT. DNA of the CDR3: TGTGCCAGCAGTGAAGGTAGGCTGATAAACACTGAAGCTTTCTTT. Amino acid sequence: CASSEGRLINTEAFF.

The sample holds many counts of this clonotype. The rearrangement joins TRBV7-2 to TRBJ2-5; the D gene is possibly TRBD2 (6 bases). The CDR3 has 14 amino acids. In germline, CDR1 is SGHTA, CDR2 FQGNSA. Trimming stripped 1 base from V and 2 bases from J, with 8 bases between. Here the CDR3 reads CASSLGLGQETQYF. Here the CDR3 DNA reads TGTGCCAGCAGCTTAGGACTAGGGCAAGAGACCCAGTACTTC.

The table lists this clonotype with many counts. The chain employs TRBV12-3 or TRBV12-4 and TRBJ2-2, with 7 nucleotides matching TRBD1. V was pared by 10 bases and J by 0 bases, with 8 bases of the junction left unmatched. CDR3 length: 15 amino acids. In DNA form, the CDR3 reads TGTGCCACCGGAAGGACAGGAACGAACACCGGGGAGCTGTTTTTT. Translation: CATGRTGTNTGELFF.

The sample holds many counts of this clonotype. The chain couples TRBV4-1 to TRBJ2-2, with 10 positions matching TRBD1. Germline lookup yields CDR1 MGHRA and CDR2 YSYEKL. The CDR3 has 17 amino acids. J was trimmed by 1 base and V by 3 bases; bases with no gene match: 5. In DNA form, the CDR3 reads TGCGCCAGCAGCCACCCGAGGGACAGGGGGAACACCGGGGAGCTGTTTTTT. This translates into CASSHPRDRGNTGELFF.

In its sample, this clonotype was seen many times. J is TRBJ2-5 and V is TRBV12-3 or TRBV12-4, with TRBD1 matching 8 bases. This CDR3 has 14 amino acids. V lost 3 bases and J lost 3; bases outside the gene matches: 3. CDR3 loop: CASSFWDRKETQYF. The CDR3 nucleotides are TGTGCCAGCAGTTTCTGGGACAGGAAAGAGACCCAGTACTTC.

As to this clonotype: The final CDR3 position lacks the conserved phenylalanine or tryptophan, pointing to a likely read error. It is unclear where the CDR3 begins or ends on the DNA, so no DNA is shown, and the CDR3 is as TCRdb lists it. CDR3 loop: CASSLVYYGYSL. This chain links TRBV12-3 or TRBV12-4 with TRBJ1-2. The CDR3 numbers 12 amino acids, ends counted.

Ten or more counts support this clonotype. The V gene is TRBV20-1, the J gene TRBJ1-6; weak D call: TRBD1 (6 bases). Looked up from germline, CDR1 is DFQATT and CDR2 is SNEGSKA (reference sequence). CDR3 size: 14 residues. Trimming cost V 0 bases and J 4 bases, with 7 bases left between them. CDR3 nucleotides: TGCAGTGCTAGAGATGGACAGTATAATTCACCCCTCCACTTT. It codes for CSARDGQYNSPLHF.

There are many counts of this clonotype. This chain links TRBV20-1 with TRBJ2-5; D possibly corresponds to TRBD2 (5 bases). Trimming pared 3 bases from V and 1 base from J, leaving 12 bases between. The CDR3 runs to 14 residues. The germline CDR1 and CDR2 sequences are DFQATT and SNEGSKA (reference sequence). CDR3 residues: CSASGEPLQETQYF. For the CDR3, the DNA is TGCAGTGCTAGCGGGGAGCCACTCCAAGAGACCCAGTACTTC.

There are many counts of this clonotype. V gene TRBV3-1 combines with J gene TRBJ2-5; D is ambiguous. Per the germline V gene, CDR1 is LGHDT and CDR2 is YNNKEL (reference sequence). The CDR3 totals 13 residues. V lost 0 bases, J lost 3 bases, and 5 bases lay in between. CDR3 loop: CASSQDSEETQYF. Here the CDR3 DNA reads TGTGCCAGCAGCCAAGACTCAGAAGAGACCCAGTACTTC.

This clonotype was found many times. The chain couples TRBV4-1 to TRBJ2-7; 12 nucleotides agree with TRBD2. Germline trimming cut 4 bases from V and 0 bases from J; bases unmatched to any gene: 4. This CDR3 contains 16 residues. CDR1 and CDR2 from the germline V gene are MGHRA and YSYEKL. CDR3 region: CASSRTSGITSYEQYF. The CDR3, as DNA: TGCGCCAGCAGCCGGACTAGCGGGATAACCTCCTACGAGCAGTACTTC.

This clonotype was counted at least ten times. The chain uses TRBV6-1 and TRBJ2-7; D could derive from TRBD1 or TRBD2 (5 bases each). The CDR3 covers 13 residues. V was cut by 2 bases and J by 6 bases, with 11 bases left in between. CDR1 and CDR2 (germline): MNHNS, SASEGT. The CDR3 here is CASSESGTVEQYF. The DNA of the CDR3 is TGTGCCAGCAGTGAATCCGGGACGGTCGAGCAGTACTTC.

Comment on this clonotype: This CDR3 is missing its conserved last phenylalanine or tryptophan, likely due to a read error. CDR3 coding DNA: TGTGCCAGCAGCTTGGTCTGGGGTAGCAATCAGCCCCAGCATTCT. It codes for CASSLVWGSNQPQHS. This chain connects TRBV5-5 to TRBJ1-5, with no clear D. The germline V gene has CDR1 SGHKS and CDR2 YYEKEE (reference sequence). V was pared by 0 bases and J by 0 bases, with 7 bases between. The CDR3 is 15 amino acids.

This clonotype was found many times. V usage is TRBV6-2 or TRBV6-3 and J usage is TRBJ2-7, with 10 bases lining up with TRBD2. CDR1 MNHEY and CDR2 SVGEGT come from the germline V gene. This CDR3 has 14 amino acids. Trimming at V came to 6 bases and at J to 6 bases, leaving 8 bases not matched to a gene. CDR3 amino acids: CASRDVAGGAEQYF. The CDR3 DNA sequence: TGTGCCAGCAGAGACGTAGCGGGAGGCGCCGAGCAGTACTTC.

This clonotype was seen a few times. The chain is built from TRBV18 and TRBJ1-5, with TRBD1 matching over 9 bases. V lost 6 bases and J lost 4; bases outside the gene matches: 16. Germline-derived CDR1 and CDR2 are KGHSH and LQKENI. This CDR3 comprises 18 residues. The CDR3 DNA sequence: TGTGCCAGCTCCAGCCAGGGACAGGGATCCTCCTCAAATCAGCCCCAGCATTTT. It translates to CASSSQGQGSSSNQPQHF.

This clonotype was recorded at least ten times. The rearrangement uses TRBV29-1 and TRBJ1-1; 8 positions agree with TRBD1. The germline V gene encodes CDR1 SQVTM and CDR2 ANQGSEA. The CDR3 covers 13 residues. V shed 1 base, J shed 6 bases, and the junction held 4 bases outside the gene matches. The CDR3 region has the DNA TGCAGCGTTGAAGGGACAGGGTTCGCTGAAGCTTTCTTT. Its protein is CSVEGTGFAEAFF.

This clonotype was counted at least ten times. The chain carries TRBV12-3 or TRBV12-4 and TRBJ2-2; 7 bases fit TRBD2. The CDR3 runs 15 residues. With 6 bases clipped from V and 5 bases from J, the junction kept 9 bases outside the gene matches. CDR3 sequence (DNA): TGTGCCAGCAGGAACGCCGGGAGGCGGACCGGGGAGCTGTTTTTT. Amino acids: CASRNAGRRTGELFF.

This clonotype was observed at least ten times. This rearrangement joins TRBV18 to TRBJ2-7; D is undetermined. In germline, CDR1 is KGHSH, CDR2 LQKENI. The CDR3 extends over 14 amino acids. The V and J ends lost 0 bases and 3 bases respectively, with 9 bases between them. The CDR3: CASSPPSQIYEQYF. In DNA, the CDR3 is TGTGCCAGCTCACCACCGAGCCAGATCTACGAGCAGTACTTC.

This clonotype was counted many times. The chain is built from TRBV29-1 and TRBJ1-2, with D tentatively TRBD1 (5 bases). The CDR3 extends over 14 amino acids. CDR1 and CDR2 (germline): SQVTM, ANQGSEA. The V gene lost 4 bases and the J gene lost 8 bases, with 20 bases spanning the gap. Here the CDR3 reads CSVGGRESAGGYTF. CDR3 in DNA: TGCAGCGTTGGGGGCAGGGAGAGCGCGGGGGGCTACACCTTC.

This clonotype was seen ten or more times. V and J are TRBV30 and TRBJ2-7; TRBD1 agrees at 9 bases. The CDR3 length is 13 residues. Germline-derived CDR1 and CDR2 are GTSNPN and SVGIG (reference sequence). After removal of 5 bases from V and 4 bases from J, the junction contained 6 bases not matched to a gene. The CDR3 coding sequence is TGTGCCTGGGCACAGGGGGCAGGATACGAGCAGTACTTC. Translated, it gives CAWAQGAGYEQYF.